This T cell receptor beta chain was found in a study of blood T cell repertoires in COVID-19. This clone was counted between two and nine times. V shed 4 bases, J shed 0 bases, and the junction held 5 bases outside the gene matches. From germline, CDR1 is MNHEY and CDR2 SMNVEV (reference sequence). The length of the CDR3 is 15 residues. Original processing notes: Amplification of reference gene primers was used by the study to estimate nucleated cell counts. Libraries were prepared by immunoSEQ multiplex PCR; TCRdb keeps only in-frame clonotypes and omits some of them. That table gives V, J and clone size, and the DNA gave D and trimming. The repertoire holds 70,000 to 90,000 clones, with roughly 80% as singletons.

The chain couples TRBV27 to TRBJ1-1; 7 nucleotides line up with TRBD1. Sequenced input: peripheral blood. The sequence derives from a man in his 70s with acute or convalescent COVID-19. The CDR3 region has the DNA TGTGCCAGCAGTTCACAGGGGAAGCTGAACACTGAAGCTTTCTTT. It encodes CASSSQGKLNTEAFF.